The 8 T cell receptor beta chains given below trace back to one sample, sequenced in a study of human T cells and chemical hapten exposure (dated by TCRdb to the early 2020s). In light of the paper, this sample's time point label describes: pre-sensitization, week 0. The sample's treatment or condition label is to be understood as: therapeutic diphenylcyclopropenone sensitization with weekly scalp DPC. Library prep was done by RACE. The instrument given in TCRdb is NextSeq 500. TCRdb redid the processing of the public reads, applying fastp at Q25 and MiXCR, and retained in-frame beta chains. A single entry per CDR3 protein holds the most common genes and DNA from its merged rows. The sample table lists approximately 100,000 distinct CDR3 sequences, roughly a tenth of them with a count of one. Roughly 3.5% of the sample rests with the top ten. The specimen comprised whole blood, sampled in connection with sensitization to the hapten diphenylcyclopropenone (DPC). These receptor sequences come from a woman aged 40 to 49 with alopecia areata. Some clones in this sample may be carry-over from other donors' samples.

As to this clonotype: This may be a read error, as it is one base from a much larger clone. This chain links TRBV5-1 with TRBJ2-5; perhaps TRBD2 as D (6 bases). Germline CDR1 reads SGHRS; CDR2 reads YFSETQ. The CDR3 is made up of 13 amino acids. The CDR3: CVSSSRLGETQYF. The CDR3 region has the DNA TGCGTCAGCAGCTCTCGACTAGGAGAGACCCAGTACTTC.

This clonotype was counted at least ten times. This chain links TRBV12-3 or TRBV12-4 with TRBJ2-1, with D possibly matching TRBD1 (6 bases). The V gene lost 6 bases and the J gene lost 11 bases, with 26 bases spanning the gap. The CDR3 runs 16 residues. Here the CDR3 DNA reads TGTGCCAGCAGCCTAGTGGGGGCCCTATCAACAATGAAGCAGTTCTTC. Amino acids: CASSLVGALSTMKQFF.

In its sample, this clonotype was seen a few times. The chain links TRBV20-1 to TRBJ1-2; weak D call: TRBD1 (5 bases). CDR1 and CDR2 from the germline V gene are DFQATT and SNEGSKA (reference sequence). There are 13 residues in the CDR3. V dropped 4 bases and J dropped 1 base, with 10 bases sitting between them. The CDR3 loop reads CSAMQGGNYGYTF. The CDR3 DNA is TGCAGTGCTATGCAGGGAGGTAACTATGGCTACACCTTC.

The genes are TRBV5-6 and TRBJ1-6, with D possibly being TRBD1 (5 bases). Germline CDR1 reads SGHDT; CDR2 reads YYEEEE. CDR3 length equals 15 residues. Between the trimmed V and J ends, which lost 0 bases and 5 bases, there was a span of 9 bases. CDR3 DNA sequence: TGTGCCAGCAGCTTGGCCGCAGGGAATAATTCACCCCTCCACTTT. Residues: CASSLAAGNNSPLHF.

The V call is TRBV6-2 or TRBV6-3, the J call TRBJ2-1; D assignment may be TRBD1 or TRBD2 (5 bases each). CDR1 is MNHEY, CDR2 SVGEGT, per germline. Trimming left V 2 bases short and J 0 bases short, with 8 bases between. CDR3 size: 15 residues. The DNA for the CDR3 is TGTGCCAGCAGTTACGGGGGAAGCTCCTACAATGAGCAGTTCTTC. It codes for CASSYGGSSYNEQFF.

The V and J genes are TRBV4-3 and TRBJ1-5, with D unclear. The ends were cut back, 1 base at V and 6 bases at J, with 10 bases in the middle. The length of the CDR3 is 14 residues. Germline CDR1 is LGHNA and CDR2 is YSLEER. The CDR3 bases are TGCGCCAGCAGCCAAGTTGAGGAACTTCAGCCCCAGCATTTT. It yields the protein CASSQVEELQPQHF.

The chain is built from TRBV27 and TRBJ2-5; D possibly corresponds to TRBD2 (5 bases). Germline CDR1 reads MNHEY; CDR2 reads SMNVEV (reference sequence). CDR3 length: 14 residues. Trimming took 2 bases from V and 4 from J, leaving 11 bases between them. CDR3 in DNA: TGTGCCAGCAGTTTAGCGGGCGAGGGAGAGACCCAGTACTTC. It encodes CASSLAGEGETQYF.

This clonotype was detected many times. This chain uses TRBV5-5 with TRBJ1-1, with D perhaps matching TRBD1 (6 bases). Deletions cut 1 base from V and 9 bases from J, with 13 bases between. The CDR3 consists of 13 residues. Germline V gene lookup returns CDR1 SGHKS and CDR2 YYEKEE (reference sequence). In nucleotides, the CDR3 is TGTGCCAGCAGCTTGACGATGGGGGCTAAAGCTTTCTTT. Translation gives CASSLTMGAKAFF.